A single sample is the source of the 30 T cell receptor beta chains below, sequenced in a study of cytomegalovirus exposure and HLA in healthy donors. The PCR had 60 Vbeta and 13 Jbeta primers. Only in-frame clones appear in the TCRdb table, and some are missing; sequencing was by immunoSEQ multiplex PCR. The sample has 140,000 or so clones, 72% seen once; the top ten hold 2% to 2.5%. The sequencing input was PBMCs. The origin of the receptors is a man aged 40-49 years in good health and CMV-seronegative.

The chain uses TRBV29-1 and TRBJ1-1; 8 nucleotides line up with TRBD1. The CDR3 spans 14 residues. Looked up from germline, CDR1 is SQVTM and CDR2 is ANQGSEA. V trimming: 6 bases; J trimming: 4 bases; junction bases outside the gene matches: 10. The CDR3, as DNA: TGCAGCGTCTTGGACAGGGATCTTGGCACTGAAGCTTTCTTT. Its protein is CSVLDRDLGTEAFF.

The chain joins TRBV5-6 to TRBJ2-3; 9 bases match TRBD1. Germline CDR1 SGHDT, CDR2 YYEEEE. J gave up 3 bases and V 0 bases, and 2 bases lay outside the gene matches. The CDR3 consists of 15 residues. The CDR3 reads CASSLDRGLTDTQYF. CDR3 coding DNA: TGTGCCAGCAGCTTGGACAGGGGGCTGACAGATACGCAGTATTTT.

V usage is TRBV4-2 and J usage is TRBJ2-5, with TRBD2 matching over 9 bases. Germline V gene data show CDR1 as LGHNA and CDR2 as YNFKEQ. The CDR3 has 18 residues. J lost 6 bases, V lost 4 bases, and 18 bases had no gene match. CDR3 in DNA: TGTGCCAGCAGCCCGGATTTGGGGCGGGGGGGCATGGGAAAGACCCAGTACTTC. Translation gives CASSPDLGRGGMGKTQYF.

The chain employs TRBV2 and TRBJ1-2, with 8 bases lining up with TRBD1. The CDR3 loop spans 15 amino acids. The ends lost 3 bases at V and 5 bases at J; junction bases unmatched: 8. From germline, CDR1 is SNHLY and CDR2 FYNNEI. The CDR3 coding sequence is TGTGCCAGCAGTGAGGGCAGGGGGCAACTGTATGGCTACACCTTC. This gives the protein CASSEGRGQLYGYTF.

The chain couples TRBV9 to TRBJ1-4; 7 bases are shared with TRBD1. The junction had 13 bases not matched to a gene; V was cut back by 0 bases and J by 14 bases. Looked up from germline, CDR1 is SGDLS and CDR2 is YYNGEE. This CDR3 is 15 amino acids long. In DNA form, the CDR3 reads TGTGCCAGCAGCGTAGGGTCGTCAGGGGGACATTTCCTGTTTTTT. Translation gives CASSVGSSGGHFLFF.

The chain combines TRBV6-5 with TRBJ2-1, with 7 bases aligning to TRBD2. The germline V gene has CDR1 MNHEY and CDR2 SVGAGI. The CDR3 spans 16 residues. With 0 bases clipped from V and 8 bases from J, the junction kept 10 bases outside the gene matches. CDR3 sequence reads: CASSYSLTGGSYEQFF. The CDR3 region has the DNA TGTGCCAGCAGTTACTCCCTTACCGGGGGGAGCTATGAGCAGTTCTTC.

The J gene is TRBJ2-1, the V gene TRBV5-4; 9 positions match TRBD1. Trimming at V came to 6 bases and at J to 1 base, leaving 14 bases not matched to a gene. The length of the CDR3 is 18 residues. The germline CDR1 and CDR2 sequences are SGHNT and YYREEE (reference sequence). The chain's CDR3 is CASNSLRQGVRSYNEQFF. The CDR3 region has the DNA TGTGCCAGCAACTCTCTTAGACAGGGGGTTAGATCCTACAATGAGCAGTTCTTC.

This sequence joins TRBV30 and TRBJ2-2, with 8 nucleotides matching TRBD1. Losses at the gene ends were 2 bases for V and 12 bases for J; bases not matched to a gene: 14. CDR1 GTSNPN and CDR2 SVGIG come from the germline V gene (reference sequence). The CDR3 extends over 15 amino acids. The DNA of the CDR3 is TGTGCCTGGAGTCGGATGGCCAGGGGGCGGATAAAGCTGTTTTTT. Translating it yields CAWSRMARGRIKLFF.

The chain is built from TRBV4-1 and TRBJ1-2, with D perhaps TRBD1 (6 bases). In germline, CDR1 is MGHRA, CDR2 YSYEKL. CDR3 length: 15 residues. Trimming took off 0 bases at V and 4 bases at J, with 12 bases between the two ends. The CDR3 protein is CASSQERDNVYGYTF. The CDR3 nucleotides read TGCGCCAGCAGCCAAGAAAGGGACAATGTCTATGGCTACACCTTC.

V usage is TRBV5-1 and J usage is TRBJ2-3, with TRBD2 matching over 7 bases. CDR1 and CDR2 (germline): SGHRS, YFSETQ. The trim removed 2 bases at V and 0 bases at J, leaving 3 bases unmatched. CDR3 length: 15 residues. The CDR3 protein is CASSLSSGSTDTQYF. The DNA for the CDR3 is TGCGCCAGCAGCTTATCTAGCGGAAGCACAGATACGCAGTATTTT.

This chain joins TRBV2 and TRBJ2-7; 14 bases fit TRBD2. J was trimmed by 0 bases and V by 8 bases; bases with no gene match: 12. The length of the CDR3 is 18 residues. The germline V gene encodes CDR1 SNHLY and CDR2 FYNNEI. The CDR3 bases are TGTGCCAGCTCACTTACCGGGACTAGCGGGGGTACCTCCTACGAGCAGTACTTC. Translation: CASSLTGTSGGTSYEQYF. Filled out from reference TRBV2 and TRBJ2-7, the complete variable domain reads EPEVTQTPSHQVTQMGQEVILRCVPISNHLYFYWYRQILGQKVEFLVSFYNNEISEKSEIFDDQFSVERPDGSNFTLKIRSTKLEDSAMYFCASSLTGTSGGTSYEQYFGPGTRLTVT.

The gene calls are TRBV10-3 and TRBJ1-1, with 8 bases aligning to TRBD1. The trim removed 7 bases at V and 5 bases at J, leaving 9 bases unmatched. The CDR3 loop spans 14 amino acids. Per germline, CDR1 ENHRY and CDR2 SYGVKD. The CDR3: CAINPQGGKTEAFF. As DNA, the CDR3 is TGTGCCATCAATCCACAGGGGGGGAAGACTGAAGCTTTCTTT.

This clone was detected only a few times. V is TRBV27 and J is TRBJ2-7, with TRBD1 matching over 8 bases. CDR3 size: 14 residues. Germline V lookup: CDR1 MNHEY, CDR2 SMNVEV (reference sequence). Trimming at V came to 3 bases and at J to 0 bases, leaving 1 base not matched to a gene. The CDR3 here is CASSLTGASYEQYF. Here the CDR3 DNA reads TGTGCCAGCAGTTTGACAGGGGCCTCCTACGAGCAGTACTTC.

This clone came up a few times. J is TRBJ2-7 and V is TRBV6-1; TRBD2 agrees at 7 bases. The CDR3 length is 15 residues. CDR1 is MNHNS and CDR2 is SASEGT in the germline V gene. J was trimmed by 1 base and V by 1 base; bases with no gene match: 4. CDR3 bases: TGTGCCAGCAGTGAAGGGGAGGGAGCTTCCTACGAGCAGTACTTC. Its protein is CASSEGEGASYEQYF.

The CDR3 sequence: CASSLASSGARDTQYF. The CDR3 DNA reads as TGCGCCAGCAGCTTGGCAAGTAGCGGGGCACGGGATACGCAGTATTTT. The chain has TRBV5-1 and TRBJ2-3; 8 bases map to TRBD2. Germline lookup yields CDR1 SGHRS and CDR2 YFSETQ. The J segment lost 6 bases and the V segment lost 0 bases, leaving 9 bases of the junction unmatched. The CDR3 loop spans 16 amino acids. Variable domain in full (rest from reference TRBV5-1 and TRBJ2-3): KAGVTQTPRYLIKTRGQQVTLSCSPISGHRSVSWYQQTPGQGLQFLFEYFSETQRNKGNFPGRFSGRQFSNSRSEMNVSTLELGDSALYLCASSLASSGARDTQYFGPGTRLTVL.

The chain combines TRBV5-4 with TRBJ2-1; 11 bases align to TRBD2. Trimming removed 4 bases from V and 2 bases from J; junction bases left unmatched: 2. Germline CDR1 SGHNT, CDR2 YYREEE (reference sequence). CDR3 length: 15 residues. CDR3 DNA: TGTGCCAGCAGCGGGGGACTAGCGGCCTACAATGAGCAGTTCTTC. Translating it yields CASSGGLAAYNEQFF.

In its sample, this clone was seen once. Germline is not matched at one junction end, which may reflect a read error. The chain uses TRBV7-9 and TRBJ1-2; D might be TRBD1 (5 bases). The CDR3 is 13 amino acids. The germline gives CDR1 SEHNR, CDR2 FQNEAQ (reference sequence). CDR3 region: CASSVQGLHGYPF. CDR3 bases: TGTGCCAGCAGCGTCCAGGGTCTCCATGGCTACCCCTTC. The whole variable domain, remainder taken from reference TRBV7-9 and TRBJ1-2, is DTGVSQNPRHKITKRGQNVTFRCDPISEHNRLYWYRQTLGQGPEFLTYFQNEAQLEKSRLLSDRFSAERPKGSFSTLEIQRTEQGDSAMYLCASSVQGLHGYPFGSGTRLTVV.

The chain recombines TRBV7-2 with TRBJ2-3; D remains ambiguous. Germline V lookup: CDR1 SGHTA, CDR2 FQGNSA. V was cut by 1 base and J by 8 bases, with 16 bases left in between. This CDR3 comprises 15 residues. CDR3 sequence reads: CASSLGFPRFGTQYF. The DNA of the CDR3 is TGTGCCAGCAGCTTAGGATTTCCGAGGTTCGGTACGCAGTATTTT.

This chain uses TRBV18 with TRBJ1-4, with D tentatively TRBD1 (6 bases). Between the trimmed V and J ends, which lost 6 bases and 5 bases, there was a span of 10 bases. CDR3 length: 13 amino acids. Germline V gives CDR1 KGHSH, CDR2 LQKENI. CDR3: CASSVRGNEKLFF. Here the CDR3 DNA reads TGTGCCAGCTCTGTTAGGGGGAATGAAAAACTGTTTTTT. The full variable domain, with the rest looked up from reference TRBV18 and TRBJ1-4, is NAGVMQNPRHLVRRRGQEARLRCSPMKGHSHVYWYRQLPEEGLKFMVYLQKENIIDESGMPKERFSAEFPKEGPSILRIQQVVRGDSAAYFCASSVRGNEKLFFGSGTQLSVL.

This clone was detected only once. V and J are TRBV5-1 and TRBJ2-4; no definite D call. Germline V gives CDR1 SGHRS, CDR2 YFSETQ. Deletions cut 0 bases from V and 8 bases from J, with 12 bases between. The CDR3 consists of 14 residues. The CDR3 is CASSLGAAGDIQYF. The CDR3 DNA reads as TGCGCCAGCAGCTTGGGAGCTGCCGGTGACATTCAGTACTTC.

The chain has TRBV28 and TRBJ1-5; 10 nucleotides line up with TRBD1. This CDR3 contains 14 residues. Germline CDR1 is MDHEN and CDR2 is SYDVKM. The junction had 4 bases not matched to a gene; V was cut back by 6 bases and J by 5 bases. The CDR3 here is CASRPTGGDQPQHF. In DNA, the CDR3 is TGTGCCAGCAGACCGACAGGGGGCGATCAGCCCCAGCATTTT.

On this clone itself: At one end the junction does not follow the germline gene, possibly because of a read error. V usage is TRBV29-1 and J usage is TRBJ1-5; 9 positions match TRBD1. CDR1 and CDR2 from the germline V gene are SQVTM and ANQGSEA. The CDR3 runs 15 residues. DNA for the CDR3: TGCAGCGTTGGAGGAGGACAGGGGTTCGGTCAGCCCCAGAATTTT. This gives the protein CSVGGGQGFGQPQNF.

The V call is TRBV7-9, the J call TRBJ2-5; D possibly corresponds to TRBD1 (6 bases). V dropped 5 bases and J dropped 2 bases, with 6 bases sitting between them. CDR1 is SEHNR and CDR2 is FQNEAQ in the germline V gene (reference sequence). The CDR3 covers 12 residues. In DNA, the CDR3 is TGTGCCAGCAGCGACAGGCAAGAGACCCAGTACTTC. It yields the protein CASSDRQETQYF.

The rearrangement links TRBV28 to TRBJ2-7, with D uncertain. Germline-derived CDR1 and CDR2 are MDHEN and SYDVKM. The CDR3 consists of 13 residues. The V end lost 0 bases, the J end lost 2 bases, and 5 bases lay between the germline ends. In DNA, the CDR3 is TGTGCCAGCAGTTTATGGAGCCCCTACGAGCAGTACTTC. Translation gives CASSLWSPYEQYF.

V gene TRBV7-2 combines with J gene TRBJ1-3; D is undetermined. V was shortened by 1 base and J by 2 bases, with 12 bases between the two germline ends. In germline, CDR1 is SGHTA, CDR2 FQGNSA. This CDR3 is built from 16 residues. In nucleotides, the CDR3 is TGTGCCAGCAGCTTAGGGCCCCTAGCCGCTGGAAACACCATATATTTT. Translating it yields CASSLGPLAAGNTIYF.

This rearrangement joins TRBV5-6 to TRBJ1-1; 7 bases agree with TRBD1. J lost 3 bases, V lost 5 bases, and 4 bases had no gene match. The CDR3 contains 13 residues. Germline values: CDR1 SGHDT, CDR2 YYEEEE. The CDR3 nucleotides are TGTGCCAGCAGTTTCGACAGGGACACTGAAGCTTTCTTT. It encodes CASSFDRDTEAFF.

The V call is TRBV6-1, the J call TRBJ2-1; unclear D gene. CDR1 MNHNS and CDR2 SASEGT come from the germline V gene. Trimming pared 2 bases from V and 7 bases from J, leaving 12 bases between. The length of the CDR3 is 14 residues. In DNA form, the CDR3 reads TGTGCCAGCAGTGAAAACAGTCCCCCGAATGAGCAGTTCTTC. It yields the protein CASSENSPPNEQFF.

The chain employs TRBV29-1 and TRBJ1-2, with TRBD1 matching 9 bases. The CDR3 has 15 residues. Per germline, CDR1 SQVTM and CDR2 ANQGSEA. The CDR3 DNA sequence: TGCAGGGTAATCGAAGGGACAGGGTACGACTATGGCTACACCTTC. Encoded protein: CRVIEGTGYDYGYTF.

A remark on this clone: Within the sample, other DNA sequences also encode this same CDR3. The chain uses TRBV5-8 and TRBJ1-1, with D possibly being TRBD1 (5 bases). CDR3 length equals 14 residues. CDR1 and CDR2 from the germline V gene are SGHTS and YDEGEE. V was clipped by 4 bases and J by 1 base, with 11 bases between them. DNA for the CDR3: TGTGCCAGCAGCCTAGGACAATCGAACACTGAAGCTTTCTTT. It encodes CASSLGQSNTEAFF.

Points on this clone: This same CDR3 is encoded by further DNA sequences in the sample. CDR3 sequence (DNA): TGTGCCAGCTCGCTTGTGGCTAGCGGAACAGATACGCAGTATTTT. Amino acids: CASSLVASGTDTQYF. The chain joins TRBV7-2 to TRBJ2-3; TRBD2 matches at 7 bases. Germline values: CDR1 SGHTA, CDR2 FQGNSA. V lost 8 bases, J lost 3 bases, and 11 bases stayed unmatched. The length of the CDR3 is 15 residues.